These 6 T cell receptor beta chains came from one sample sequenced in a study of shared clonotypes between healthy human individuals. Clones were sequenced by immunoSEQ multiplex PCR, and TCRdb holds only the in-frame ones, with some missing. In the table there are some 2.1 million clones, roughly 94% of which are singletons. Sequenced material: naive CD4+ T cells sorted from blood. Subset indicated: CD45RA+ positively selected. The receptor set was obtained from a man younger than 35 in good health.

The rearrangement links TRBV5-5 to TRBJ1-2; TRBD1 might be the D (5 bases). Trimming took off 3 bases at V and 6 bases at J, with 15 bases between the two ends. The CDR3 contains 14 residues. Germline CDR1 and CDR2: SGHKS and YYEKEE (reference sequence). CDR3 DNA sequence: TGTGCCAGCAGCTGGGCGAGAGGGGTAGATGGCTACACCTTC. It encodes CASSWARGVDGYTF.

The chain combines TRBV2 with TRBJ1-2, with TRBD1 as a possible D gene (6 bases). V was shortened by 6 bases and J by 3 bases, with 14 bases between the two germline ends. Looked up from germline, CDR1 is SNHLY and CDR2 is FYNNEI. The length of the CDR3 is 14 residues. The CDR3 protein is CASSLQGRDYGYTF. CDR3 DNA sequence: TGTGCCAGCAGCTTACAGGGTCGGGACTATGGCTACACCTTC.

The chain couples TRBV11-2 to TRBJ1-5; D gene uncertain. Trimming removed 0 bases from V and 7 bases from J, with 7 bases in between. The CDR3 is made up of 13 amino acids. CDR1 is SGHAT and CDR2 is FQNNGV in the germline V gene. CDR3 sequence: CASSLEYLQPQHF. CDR3 bases: TGTGCCAGCAGCTTAGAATACCTACAGCCCCAGCATTTT.

The chain carries TRBV5-4 and TRBJ2-3; the D is unclear. This CDR3 has 13 amino acids. V lost 2 bases to trimming and J lost 4 bases, with 8 bases between them. Germline-derived CDR1 and CDR2 are SGHNT and YYREEE (reference sequence). CDR3 protein: CASSFPGADTQYF. As DNA, the CDR3 is TGTGCCAGCAGCTTTCCGGGCGCAGATACGCAGTATTTT.

The gene calls are TRBV11-1 and TRBJ1-4; D is ambiguous. The CDR3 consists of 13 residues. V dropped 5 bases and J dropped 6 bases, with 10 bases sitting between them. The germline V gene has CDR1 SGHAT and CDR2 FQDESV (reference sequence). CDR3 nucleotide sequence: TGTGCCAGCAGCCTGCGGGCTGATGAAAAACTGTTTTTT. This codes for CASSLRADEKLFF.

J is TRBJ2-1 and V is TRBV5-1; D is uncertain. V lost 2 bases and J 5 bases, leaving 11 bases between the germline ends. The CDR3 runs to 14 residues. Germline V CDR1 and CDR2: SGHRS, YFSETQ. CDR3 in DNA: TGCGCCAGCAGCTTAGTTACCGGAAACAATGAGCAGTTCTTC. The encoded protein is CASSLVTGNNEQFF.